The T cell receptor beta chain described here comes from a study of T cells in Graves' hyperthyroidism and ophthalmopathy. Study-level findings and limits: Ophthalmopathy was model-predicted a median roughly 6.2 months pre-onset.

Ophthalmopathy cases scored 3 or more on the Clinical Activity Score and 4 or more on NOSPECS grade, with duration below 3 months. Patients with uncontrolled infections, other autoimmune diseases, pregnancy or lactation were excluded. The CDR3 loop spans 15 amino acids. The germline gives CDR1 SGHVS, CDR2 FNYEAQ. With 2 bases removed from V and 1 base from J, the gap between germline ends came to 11 bases. The investigators amplified TCR beta CDR3 regions from RNA transcripts. With the HTBI primer set, the TCR CDR3 went through a first round of RT-PCR. TCRdb itself ran the multiplex PCR reads through MiXCR, one entry per CDR3 protein. The sample yields about 520,000 distinct CDR3 sequences, approximately 24% seen once. Comment on this clonotype: Antigen: not known.

The sequenced material came from blood. This sequence originates from a woman aged 30 to 39 with Graves' ophthalmopathy. The chain is built from TRBV7-6 and TRBJ2-5; D unresolved. CDR3 protein: CASSLPGRAQETQYF. In DNA, the CDR3 is TGTGCCAGCAGCTTACCCGGACGGGCCCAAGAGACCCAGTACTTC.